This T cell receptor (beta chain) stems from a study of Ad26.COV2.S vaccination and SARS-CoV-2 variants. Treatment specified: approximately 18 received Ad26.COV2.S at low or high dose, single or two shots; five or six received placebo; per-sample allocation not given. After the first vaccine or placebo injection, samples were drawn on day 63. The germline CDR1 and CDR2 sequences are SEHNR and FQNEAQ (reference sequence). This CDR3 has 17 residues. V shed 2 bases, J shed 4 bases, and the junction held 12 bases outside the gene matches. The table came from immunoSEQ multiplex PCR; TCRdb's copy has only in-frame clones and leaves some out. The sample includes fewer than 500,000 clones, around 90% of them seen just once.

This receptor was identified in a person aged 18-60 years who received the Ad26.COV2.S COVID-19 vaccine or a placebo. The chain joins TRBV7-9 to TRBJ2-5; 8 nucleotides line up with TRBD1. Sequencing was performed on peripheral blood, taken in a trial of Ad26.COV2.S vaccine versus placebo. CDR3 residues: CASSLILHGQGRETQYF. The DNA of the CDR3 is TGTGCCAGCAGCTTAATCCTACACGGACAGGGCCGAGAGACCCAGTACTTC.